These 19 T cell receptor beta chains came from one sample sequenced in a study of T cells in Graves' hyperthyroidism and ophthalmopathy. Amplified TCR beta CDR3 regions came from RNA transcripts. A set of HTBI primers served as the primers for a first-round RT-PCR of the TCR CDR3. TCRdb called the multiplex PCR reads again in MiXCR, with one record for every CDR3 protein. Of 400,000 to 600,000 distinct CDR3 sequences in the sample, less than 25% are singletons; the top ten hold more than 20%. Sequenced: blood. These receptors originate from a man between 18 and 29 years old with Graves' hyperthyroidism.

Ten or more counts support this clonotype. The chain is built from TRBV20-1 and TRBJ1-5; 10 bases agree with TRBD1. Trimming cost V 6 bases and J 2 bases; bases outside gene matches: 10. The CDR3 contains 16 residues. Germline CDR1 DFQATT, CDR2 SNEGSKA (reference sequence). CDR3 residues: CSAKDRGDRGNQPQHF. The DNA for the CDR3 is TGCAGTGCAAAGGACAGGGGGGACCGTGGCAATCAGCCCCAGCATTTT.

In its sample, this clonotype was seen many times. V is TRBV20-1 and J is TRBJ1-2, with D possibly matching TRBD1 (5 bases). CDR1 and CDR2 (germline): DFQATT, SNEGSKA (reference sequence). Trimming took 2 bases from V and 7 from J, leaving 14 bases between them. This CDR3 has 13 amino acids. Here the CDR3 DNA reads TGCAGTGCTAGAAAGGGGTTACGGTCTGGCTACACCTTC. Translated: CSARKGLRSGYTF.

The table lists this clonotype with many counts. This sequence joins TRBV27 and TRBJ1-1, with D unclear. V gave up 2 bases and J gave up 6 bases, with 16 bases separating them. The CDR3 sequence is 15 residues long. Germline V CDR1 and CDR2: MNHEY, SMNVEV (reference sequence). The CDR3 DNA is TGTGCCAGCAGTTTAACCCAGATGTCGACCGCTGAAGCTTTCTTT. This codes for CASSLTQMSTAEAFF.

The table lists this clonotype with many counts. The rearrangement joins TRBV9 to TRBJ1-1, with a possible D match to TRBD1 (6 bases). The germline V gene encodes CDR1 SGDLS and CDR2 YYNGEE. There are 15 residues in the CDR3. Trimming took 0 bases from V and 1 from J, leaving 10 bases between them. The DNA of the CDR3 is TGTGCCAGCAGCGTAGGGACAGCGCAGAACACTGAAGCTTTCTTT. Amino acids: CASSVGTAQNTEAFF.

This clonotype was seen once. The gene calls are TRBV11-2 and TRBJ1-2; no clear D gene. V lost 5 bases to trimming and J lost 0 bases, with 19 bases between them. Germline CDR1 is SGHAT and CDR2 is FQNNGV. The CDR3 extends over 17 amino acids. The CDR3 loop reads CASSPRADAAANYGYTF. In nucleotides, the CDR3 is TGTGCCAGCAGCCCCCGTGCGGACGCCGCGGCTAACTATGGCTACACCTTC. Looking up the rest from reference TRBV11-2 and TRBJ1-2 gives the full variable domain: EAGVAQSPRYKIIEKRQSVAFWCNPISGHATLYWYQQILGQGPKLLIQFQNNGVVDDSQLPKDRFSAERLKGVDSTLKIQPAKLEDSAVYLCASSPRADAAANYGYTFGSGTRLTVV.

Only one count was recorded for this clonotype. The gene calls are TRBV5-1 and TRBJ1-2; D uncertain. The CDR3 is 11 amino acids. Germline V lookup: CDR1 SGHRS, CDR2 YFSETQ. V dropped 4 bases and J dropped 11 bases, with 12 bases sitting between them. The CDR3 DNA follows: TGCGCCAGCAGCCTAGGCCGGAGGTACACCTTC. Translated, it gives CASSLGRRYTF.

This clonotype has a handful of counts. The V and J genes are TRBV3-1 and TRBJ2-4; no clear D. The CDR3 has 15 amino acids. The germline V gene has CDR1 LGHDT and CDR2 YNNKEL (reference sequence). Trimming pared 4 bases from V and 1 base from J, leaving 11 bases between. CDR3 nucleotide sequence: TGTGCCAGCAGCCGGAGCGCCGGCGCCAAAAACATTCAGTACTTC. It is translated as CASSRSAGAKNIQYF.

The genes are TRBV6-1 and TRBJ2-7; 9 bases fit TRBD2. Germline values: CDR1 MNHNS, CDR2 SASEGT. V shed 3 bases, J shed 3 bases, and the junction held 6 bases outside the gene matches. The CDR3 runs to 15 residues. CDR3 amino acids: CASSEKTSGSYEQYF. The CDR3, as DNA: TGTGCCAGCAGTGAGAAGACTAGCGGTAGCTACGAGCAGTACTTC.

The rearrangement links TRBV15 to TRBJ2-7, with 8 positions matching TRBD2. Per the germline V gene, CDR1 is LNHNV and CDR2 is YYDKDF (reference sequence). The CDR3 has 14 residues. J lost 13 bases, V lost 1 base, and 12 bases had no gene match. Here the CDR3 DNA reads TGTGCCACCAGCAGAGCGGGAGGGCCAACTGACCACTACTTC. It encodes CATSRAGGPTDHYF.

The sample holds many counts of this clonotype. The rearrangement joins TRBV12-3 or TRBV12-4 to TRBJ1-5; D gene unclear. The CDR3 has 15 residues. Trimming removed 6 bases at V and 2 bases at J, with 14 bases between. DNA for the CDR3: TGTGCCAGCAGCCTGGGTCCTATGGGCAATCAGCCCCAGCATTTT. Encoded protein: CASSLGPMGNQPQHF.

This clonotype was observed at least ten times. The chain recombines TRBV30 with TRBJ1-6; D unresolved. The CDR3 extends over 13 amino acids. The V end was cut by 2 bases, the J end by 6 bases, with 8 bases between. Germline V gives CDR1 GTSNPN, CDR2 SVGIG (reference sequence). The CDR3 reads CAWSTELNSPLHF. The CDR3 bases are TGTGCCTGGAGTACAGAACTTAATTCACCCCTCCACTTT.

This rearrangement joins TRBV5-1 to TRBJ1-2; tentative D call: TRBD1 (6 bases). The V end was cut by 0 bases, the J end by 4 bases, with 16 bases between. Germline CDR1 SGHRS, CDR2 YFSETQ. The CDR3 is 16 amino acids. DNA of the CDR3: TGCGCCAGCAGCTTGGGGGACACCTTCAAGGTCTATGGCTACACCTTC. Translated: CASSLGDTFKVYGYTF. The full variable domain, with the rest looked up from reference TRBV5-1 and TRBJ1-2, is KAGVTQTPRYLIKTRGQQVTLSCSPISGHRSVSWYQQTPGQGLQFLFEYFSETQRNKGNFPGRFSGRQFSNSRSEMNVSTLELGDSALYLCASSLGDTFKVYGYTFGSGTRLTVV.

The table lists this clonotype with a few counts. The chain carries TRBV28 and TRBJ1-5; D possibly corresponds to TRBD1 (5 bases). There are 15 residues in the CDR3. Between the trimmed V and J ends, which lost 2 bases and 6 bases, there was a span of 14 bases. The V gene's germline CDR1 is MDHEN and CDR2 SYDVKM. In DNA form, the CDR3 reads TGTGCCAGCAGTTTAGGCCCGGGGGGGGTTCAGCCCCAGCATTTT. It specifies CASSLGPGGVQPQHF.

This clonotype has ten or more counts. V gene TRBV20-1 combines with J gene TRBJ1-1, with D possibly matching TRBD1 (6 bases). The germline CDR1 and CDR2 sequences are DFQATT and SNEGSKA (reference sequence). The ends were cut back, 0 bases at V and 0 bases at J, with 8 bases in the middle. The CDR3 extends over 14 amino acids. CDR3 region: CSAREDSLNTEAFF. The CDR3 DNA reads TGCAGTGCTAGAGAGGACAGTTTGAACACTGAAGCTTTCTTT.

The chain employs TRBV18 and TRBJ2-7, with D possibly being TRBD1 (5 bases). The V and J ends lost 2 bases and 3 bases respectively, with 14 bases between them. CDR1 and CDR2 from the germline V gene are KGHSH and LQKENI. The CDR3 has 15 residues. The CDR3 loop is CASSPGRPQGYEQYF. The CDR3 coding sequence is TGTGCCAGCTCACCAGGCAGGCCTCAGGGCTACGAGCAGTACTTC.

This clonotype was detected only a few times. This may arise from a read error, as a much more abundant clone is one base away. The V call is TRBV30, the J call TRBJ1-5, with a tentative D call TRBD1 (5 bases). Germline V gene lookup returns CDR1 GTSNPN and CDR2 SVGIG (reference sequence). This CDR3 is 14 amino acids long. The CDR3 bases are TGTGCCTGGGGTGTACATGGGGCCGATCAGCCCCAGCATTTT. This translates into CAWGVHGADQPQHF. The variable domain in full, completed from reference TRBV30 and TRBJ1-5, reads SQTIHQWPATLVQPVGSPLSLECTVEGTSNPNLYWYRQAAGRGLQLLFYSVGIGQISSEVPQNLSASRPQDRQFILSSKKLLLSDSGFYLCAWGVHGADQPQHFGDGTRLSIL.

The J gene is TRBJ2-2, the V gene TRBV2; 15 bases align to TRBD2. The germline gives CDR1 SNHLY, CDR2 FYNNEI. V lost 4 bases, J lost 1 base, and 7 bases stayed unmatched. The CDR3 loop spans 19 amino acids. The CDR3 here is CASSGFPGLAGGNTGELFF. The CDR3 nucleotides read TGTGCCAGCAGTGGGTTCCCGGGACTAGCGGGGGGGAACACCGGGGAGCTGTTTTTT.

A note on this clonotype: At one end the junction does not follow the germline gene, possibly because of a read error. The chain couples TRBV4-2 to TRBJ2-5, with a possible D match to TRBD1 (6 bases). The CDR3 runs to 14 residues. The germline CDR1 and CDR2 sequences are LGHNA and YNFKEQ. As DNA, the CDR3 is TGTGCCAGCAGCCTCAGGGGAGAACAAGAGATCCAGTACTTC. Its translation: CASSLRGEQEIQYF.

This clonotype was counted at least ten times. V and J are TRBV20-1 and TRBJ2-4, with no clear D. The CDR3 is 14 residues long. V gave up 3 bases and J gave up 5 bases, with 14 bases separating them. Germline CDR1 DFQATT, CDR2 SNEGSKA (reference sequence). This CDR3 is CSARPRIPENIQYF. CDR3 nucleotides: TGCAGTGCTAGGCCCCGAATACCCGAAAACATTCAGTACTTC.